These T cell receptor beta chains were read from a single sample in a study of molecular identifiers for immune sequencing clone quantification. TCRdb reanalysed the PCR reads using MiXCR and keeps one entry per CDR3 protein. The sample shows fewer than 350,000 distinct CDR3 sequences, 24% of them seen only once. Material for sequencing was naive CD8+ T cells from blood, with Jurkat cell RNA spiked in. The receptor source for this set is a human donor in good health. Some libraries in this study had Jurkat cell RNA spiked in. CDR3s include the opening cysteine and the closing phenylalanine or tryptophan. D genes are given only for firm matches. Part of the rows lack a size; the others show once, few, many or a class for expanded clones.

cdr3_aa cdr3_nt v_call clone_size j_call d_call
CASSQEAGGLITDTQYF TGCGCCAGCAGCCAAGAGGCGGGGGGGCTTATAACAGATACGCAGTATTTT TRBV4-3 NA TRBJ2-3 TRBD2
CASTDLLGQGPYSNQPQHF TGTGCCAGTACCGACCTCCTAGGACAGGGCCCTTATAGCAATCAGCCCCAGCATTTT TRBV19 NA TRBJ1-5 TRBD1
CASKPGFYYEQYF TGTGCCAGCAAACCAGGGTTCTACTACGAGCAGTACTTC TRBV6-5 NA TRBJ2-7 NA
CARDRASYGYTF TGCGCCAGGGACAGGGCTTCCTATGGCTACACCTTC TRBV23-1 many TRBJ1-2 TRBD1
CASSRTGGENEKLFF TGCGCCAGCAGCCGAACAGGGGGTGAGAATGAAAAACTGTTTTTT TRBV4-1 NA TRBJ1-4 TRBD1
CASETSDQETQYF TGTGCCAGCGAGACTAGCGACCAAGAGACCCAGTACTTC TRBV19 NA TRBJ2-5 TRBD2
CASSQAGSSLAGEQFF TGCGCCAGCAGCCAGGCAGGGAGTTCCCTTGCGGGTGAGCAGTTCTTC TRBV4-3 NA TRBJ2-1 NA
CASSQDQLYNEQFF TGTGCCAGCAGCCAAGATCAACTCTACAATGAGCAGTTCTTC TRBV3-1 few TRBJ2-1 NA
CASRTADTEAFF TGTGCCAGCAGGACGGCGGATACTGAAGCTTTCTTT TRBV27 NA TRBJ1-1 NA
CASSLGTSEIYEQYF TGTGCCAGCAGTTTAGGGACCAGTGAGATCTACGAGCAGTACTTC TRBV27 few TRBJ2-7 NA
CASREALRNQPQHF TGTGCCAGCAGAGAGGCGTTGCGCAATCAGCCCCAGCATTTT TRBV21-1 few TRBJ1-5 NA
CASSAAGTGELFF TGTGCCAGCTCCGCGGCGGGGACCGGGGAGCTGTTTTTT TRBV7-9 many TRBJ2-2 NA
CASSQEDSSYNEQFF TGCGCCAGCAGCCAGGAGGACAGCTCCTACAATGAGCAGTTCTTC TRBV4-3 many TRBJ2-1 NA
CASTDVWGTEAFF TGTGCCAGCACCGACGTGTGGGGCACTGAAGCTTTCTTT TRBV6-1 few TRBJ1-1 NA
CSAPGTSGGQPAYEQYF TGCAGTGCCCCCGGGACTAGCGGGGGGCAACCAGCCTACGAGCAGTACTTC TRBV20-1 NA TRBJ2-7 TRBD2
CATSDFETSGDNEQFF TGTGCCACCAGTGATTTTGAGACTAGCGGGGACAATGAGCAGTTCTTC TRBV24-1 NA TRBJ2-1 TRBD2
CATSDSDWTENTGELFF TGTGCCACCAGTGATTCTGATTGGACGGAGAACACCGGGGAGCTGTTTTTT TRBV24-1 NA TRBJ2-2 NA
CASSSVDRQETQYF TGTGCCAGCAGCTCGGTGGACAGACAAGAGACCCAGTACTTC TRBV7-9 many TRBJ2-5 NA
CASSSGQGAYTGKLFF TGTGCCAGCAGTTCAGGACAGGGGGCGTATACCGGGAAGCTGTTTTTT TRBV27 NA TRBJ2-2 TRBD1
CAWSVVDEKLFF TGTGCCTGGAGTGTTGTTGATGAAAAACTGTTTTTT TRBV30 few TRBJ1-4 NA
CASSVDPKTTNTGELFF TGTGCCAGCAGCGTAGACCCCAAGACAACGAACACCGGGGAGCTGTTTTTT TRBV9 few TRBJ2-2 NA
CASSYDSPGQGIDTQYF TGTGCCAGCAGTTACGACTCTCCGGGACAGGGAATAGATACGCAGTATTTT TRBV6-5 few TRBJ2-3 TRBD1
CASSQDRASGSFYEQYF TGCGCCAGCAGCCAAGATAGGGCTAGCGGGAGTTTCTACGAGCAGTACTTC TRBV4-3 NA TRBJ2-7 TRBD2